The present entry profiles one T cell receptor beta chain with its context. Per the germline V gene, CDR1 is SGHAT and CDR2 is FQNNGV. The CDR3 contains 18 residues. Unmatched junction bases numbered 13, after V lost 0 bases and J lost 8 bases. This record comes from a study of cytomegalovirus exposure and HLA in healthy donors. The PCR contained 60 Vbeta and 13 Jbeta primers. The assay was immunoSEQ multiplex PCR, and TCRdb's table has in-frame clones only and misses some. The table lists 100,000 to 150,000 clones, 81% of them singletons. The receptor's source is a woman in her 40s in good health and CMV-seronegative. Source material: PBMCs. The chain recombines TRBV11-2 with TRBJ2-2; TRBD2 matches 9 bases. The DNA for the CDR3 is TGTGCCAGCAGCTTAGATTATTCGGATAGCGGGAGTTCTGGGGAGCTGTTTTTT. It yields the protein CASSLDYSDSGSSGELFF.